One and the same sample provided the 18 T cell receptor beta chains below, sequenced in a study of blood T cell repertoires in COVID-19. The method was immunoSEQ multiplex PCR; TCRdb's version includes in-frame clones alone and lacks a portion of them. This table holds about 180,000 clones, 85% to 90% found once. The sample taken for sequencing was peripheral blood. The receptors stem from a woman in her twenties or thirties with active or convalescent COVID-19.

The chain employs TRBV7-2 and TRBJ1-6; TRBD1 is a possible D gene (5 bases). The CDR3 sequence is 16 residues long. Germline assignment: CDR1 SGHTA and CDR2 FQGNSA. V lost 1 base to trimming and J lost 7 bases, with 14 bases between them. The CDR3 reads CASSLVGRPGNSPLHF. CDR3 nucleotides: TGTGCCAGCAGCTTAGTCGGTCGGCCAGGGAATTCACCCCTCCACTTT.

This clone was detected a few times. The chain couples TRBV7-8 to TRBJ1-1, with D tentatively TRBD1 (6 bases). CDR1 is SGHVS and CDR2 is FQNEAQ in the germline V gene. The CDR3 covers 13 residues. The V end lost 1 base, the J end lost 5 bases, and 8 bases lay between the germline ends. This CDR3 reads CASSLGGGTEAFF. The CDR3 DNA is TGTGCCAGCAGCTTAGGAGGGGGAACTGAAGCTTTCTTT.

This chain links TRBV10-3 with TRBJ1-1; D remains unclear. Trimming stripped 0 bases from V and 3 bases from J, with 11 bases between. The V gene's germline CDR1 is ENHRY and CDR2 SYGVKD. The CDR3 runs to 15 residues. As DNA, the CDR3 is TGTGCCATCAGTGAGTCGGCGGTAACGGACACTGAAGCTTTCTTT. The encoded protein is CAISESAVTDTEAFF.

The chain is built from TRBV7-2 and TRBJ1-2, with a possible D match to TRBD1 (6 bases). V gave up 1 base and J gave up 4 bases, with 10 bases separating them. From germline, CDR1 is SGHTA and CDR2 FQGNSA. This CDR3 region has 14 residues. CDR3 protein: CASSLGRGIYGYTF. The CDR3 bases are TGTGCCAGCAGCTTAGGTAGGGGGATCTATGGCTACACCTTC.

This chain joins TRBV28 and TRBJ1-6; 7 nucleotides agree with TRBD1. With V trimmed by 5 bases and J by 5 bases, 6 bases remained unmatched. CDR3 size: 15 residues. Germline V CDR1 and CDR2: MDHEN, SYDVKM. CDR3 nucleotide sequence: TGTGCCAGCAGTGCCGGGACAGCTCATAATTCACCCCTCCACTTT. The encoded protein is CASSAGTAHNSPLHF.

CDR3 region: CASSSQAGGSYEQYF. CDR3 in DNA: TGCGCCAGCAGCTCACAAGCGGGAGGCTCCTACGAGCAGTACTTC. This chain links TRBV5-1 with TRBJ2-7, with TRBD2 matching 9 bases. The CDR3 consists of 15 residues. Germline assignment: CDR1 SGHRS and CDR2 YFSETQ. The J segment lost 0 bases and the V segment lost 3 bases, leaving 4 bases of the junction unmatched.

The chain has TRBV15 and TRBJ1-5; D may be TRBD1 (5 bases). Germline V lookup: CDR1 LNHNV, CDR2 YYDKDF (reference sequence). V shed 1 base and J shed 4 bases, with 11 bases lying between them. The CDR3 is 15 residues long. CDR3 sequence: CATSRAGAGNQPQHF. For the CDR3, the DNA is TGTGCCACCAGCAGAGCGGGAGCAGGGAATCAGCCCCAGCATTTT.

The chain links TRBV10-3 to TRBJ2-1; a possible D gene is TRBD2 (7 bases). The germline gives CDR1 ENHRY, CDR2 SYGVKD. V dropped 3 bases and J dropped 3 bases, with 12 bases sitting between them. The CDR3 covers 15 residues. CDR3 sequence (DNA): TGTGCCATCAGTGATAGGGGGGGGAGCTACAATGAGCAGTTCTTC. Its protein product is CAISDRGGSYNEQFF.

This clone was observed a few times. This chain connects TRBV30 to TRBJ1-1; 7 nucleotides line up with TRBD1. V lost 4 bases and J lost 3; bases outside the gene matches: 8. CDR3 length equals 14 residues. Germline V gene lookup returns CDR1 GTSNPN and CDR2 SVGIG (reference sequence). CDR3 DNA sequence: TGTGCCTGGACTCACTCGGACAGGCACACTGAAGCTTTCTTT. This translates into CAWTHSDRHTEAFF.

The V gene is TRBV10-3, the J gene TRBJ2-7; 11 nucleotides align to TRBD1. The CDR3 is made up of 14 amino acids. V was pared by 7 bases and J by 2 bases, with 4 bases of the junction left unmatched. Per the germline V gene, CDR1 is ENHRY and CDR2 is SYGVKD. CDR3 nucleotides: TGTGCCATCACCCAGGGACAGGGGGCCTACGAGCAGTACTTC. Encoded protein: CAITQGQGAYEQYF.

The chain combines TRBV7-8 with TRBJ2-3; the match to TRBD1 covers 11 bases. The V segment lost 3 bases and the J segment 4 bases; nucleotides outside the gene matches: 6. Looked up from germline, CDR1 is SGHVS and CDR2 is FQNEAQ. The CDR3 loop spans 16 amino acids. The CDR3 here is CASSFSGQGASDTQYF. The CDR3 region has the DNA TGTGCCAGCAGCTTTTCCGGACAGGGGGCTTCAGATACGCAGTATTTT.

This clone occurred once. V usage is TRBV4-2 and J usage is TRBJ1-3; 10 positions match TRBD1. Germline assignment: CDR1 LGHNA and CDR2 YNFKEQ. The CDR3 is made up of 13 amino acids. Trimming cost V 4 bases and J 7 bases; bases outside gene matches: 1. The CDR3 DNA is TGTGCCAGCAGCCTGGACAGGGGGAACACCATATATTTT. This encodes CASSLDRGNTIYF.

The rearrangement joins TRBV29-1 to TRBJ2-7; D unclear. Germline CDR1 SQVTM, CDR2 ANQGSEA. This CDR3 is 13 amino acids long. Trimming left V 3 bases short and J 2 bases short, with 11 bases between. The CDR3 DNA reads TGCAGCGTTGAGTCGAACAGAGCCTACGAGCAGTACTTC. This sequence encodes CSVESNRAYEQYF.

This clone has only a few counts. The chain employs TRBV2 and TRBJ2-7; 9 bases are a match to TRBD1. The germline gives CDR1 SNHLY, CDR2 FYNNEI. The CDR3 extends over 15 amino acids. The ends lost 3 bases at V and 5 bases at J; junction bases unmatched: 8. This CDR3 reads CASSEAGTGFDEQYF. DNA for the CDR3: TGTGCCAGCAGTGAGGCCGGGACAGGGTTCGACGAGCAGTACTTC.

The chain carries TRBV11-3 and TRBJ2-2, with 7 bases matching TRBD1. Germline values: CDR1 SGHNT, CDR2 YENEEA. The CDR3 contains 15 residues. V shed 5 bases, J shed 0 bases, and the junction held 3 bases outside the gene matches. The DNA of the CDR3 is TGTGCCAGCAGCCCCGACAGGGCGAACACCGGGGAGCTGTTTTTT. Translated, it gives CASSPDRANTGELFF.

The rearrangement links TRBV11-2 to TRBJ2-1; the D gene is possibly TRBD2 (6 bases). This CDR3 region has 16 residues. The ends were cut back, 1 base at V and 4 bases at J, with 14 bases in the middle. Germline-derived CDR1 and CDR2 are SGHAT and FQNNGV. CDR3 sequence (DNA): TGTGCCAGCAGCTTAGCGAGGGCTAGCGAGTACAATGAGCAGTTCTTC. This gives the protein CASSLARASEYNEQFF.

This clone was counted at least ten times. The V call is TRBV7-9, the J call TRBJ1-1; D gene ambiguous. Trimming stripped 1 base from V and 6 bases from J, with 6 bases between. CDR1 is SEHNR, CDR2 FQNEAQ, per germline (reference sequence). The CDR3 length is 12 residues. The CDR3 spells CASSLGNSEAFF. The CDR3 DNA reads as TGTGCCAGCAGCTTAGGTAATTCTGAAGCTTTCTTT.

J is TRBJ1-2 and V is TRBV28; 7 bases are a match to TRBD1. The trim removed 1 base at V and 8 bases at J, leaving 13 bases unmatched. Germline V gives CDR1 MDHEN, CDR2 SYDVKM. The CDR3 loop spans 16 amino acids. CDR3 nucleotide sequence: TGTGCCAGCAGTTTATACCTCTCCGACAGGGCGATAGGCTACACCTTC. Translation gives CASSLYLSDRAIGYTF.